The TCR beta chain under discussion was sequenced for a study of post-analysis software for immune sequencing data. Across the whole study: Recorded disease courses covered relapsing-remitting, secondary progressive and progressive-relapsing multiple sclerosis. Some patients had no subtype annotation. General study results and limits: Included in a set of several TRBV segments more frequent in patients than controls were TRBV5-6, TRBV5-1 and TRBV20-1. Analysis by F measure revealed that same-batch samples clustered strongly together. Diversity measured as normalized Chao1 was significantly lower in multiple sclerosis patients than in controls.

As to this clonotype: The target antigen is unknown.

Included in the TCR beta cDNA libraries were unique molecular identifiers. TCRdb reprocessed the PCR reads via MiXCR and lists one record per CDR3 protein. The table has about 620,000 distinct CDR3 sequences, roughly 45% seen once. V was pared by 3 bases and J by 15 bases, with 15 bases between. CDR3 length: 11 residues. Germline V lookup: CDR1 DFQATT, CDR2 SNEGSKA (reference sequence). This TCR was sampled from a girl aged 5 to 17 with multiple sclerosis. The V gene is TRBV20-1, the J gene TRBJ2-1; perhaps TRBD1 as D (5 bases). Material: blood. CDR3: CSASTGETRFF. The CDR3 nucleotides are TGCAGTGCTAGCACAGGAGAGACCCGGTTCTTC.